Listed below are T cell receptor beta chains from one sample, sequenced in a study of radiotherapy plus CTLA-4 blockade in lung cancer. Sequencing was performed with immunoSEQ multiplex PCR; in TCRdb, only in-frame clones are kept and a portion is missing. The repertoire holds 45,000 or so clones, with less than 85% as singletons. Material: peripheral blood, obtained from a patient treated with radiotherapy plus ipilimumab. The receptors here all came from a human donor with non-small cell lung cancer who had stable disease on radiotherapy plus ipilimumab. Both conserved end residues are part of each CDR3. Fields, in order: J gene, V gene, CDR3 length, D gene, CDR3 protein. The D gene is left open where the match is weak.

j_call: TRBJ1-2; v_call: TRBV5-4; cdr3_length: 13; d_call: NA; cdr3_aa: CASSLPGSARYTF
j_call: TRBJ1-1; v_call: TRBV15; cdr3_length: 15; d_call: NA; cdr3_aa: CATSSRDTPNTEAFF
j_call: TRBJ2-3; v_call: TRBV6-6; cdr3_length: 13; d_call: NA; cdr3_aa: CASSYVRTDTQYF
j_call: TRBJ2-2; v_call: TRBV28; cdr3_length: 15; d_call: NA; cdr3_aa: CATGRGGGSTGELFF
j_call: TRBJ1-1; v_call: TRBV14; cdr3_length: 20; d_call: TRBD1; cdr3_aa: CASSQADRGPTLKGDGEAFF
j_call: TRBJ1-1; v_call: TRBV7-9; cdr3_length: 14; d_call: NA; cdr3_aa: CASSPMGHPAEAFF
j_call: TRBJ1-4; v_call: TRBV5-4; cdr3_length: 13; d_call: NA; cdr3_aa: CASSEQGVEKLFF
j_call: TRBJ1-5; v_call: TRBV7-2; cdr3_length: 17; d_call: NA; cdr3_aa: CASSLAGVRNSNQPQHF
j_call: TRBJ2-6; v_call: TRBV29-1; cdr3_length: 16; d_call: TRBD1; cdr3_aa: CSVTGTGNSGANVLTF
j_call: TRBJ1-6; v_call: TRBV6-5; cdr3_length: 14; d_call: NA; cdr3_aa: CASREGNYNSPLHF
j_call: TRBJ1-2; v_call: TRBV28; cdr3_length: 13; d_call: NA; cdr3_aa: CASTVGGVQGYTF
j_call: TRBJ2-1; v_call: TRBV7-2; cdr3_length: 14; d_call: TRBD2; cdr3_aa: CASSPGLAKNEQFF
j_call: TRBJ2-7; v_call: TRBV6-5; cdr3_length: 13; d_call: TRBD1; cdr3_aa: CASRPGTGDREYF
j_call: TRBJ2-2; v_call: TRBV12-5; cdr3_length: 14; d_call: TRBD1; cdr3_aa: CASGFGTGAGELFF
j_call: TRBJ2-2; v_call: TRBV6-5; cdr3_length: 15; d_call: NA; cdr3_aa: CASSYSRANTGELFF
j_call: TRBJ1-2; v_call: TRBV2; cdr3_length: 13; d_call: TRBD1; cdr3_aa: CASSPDRDHGYTF
j_call: TRBJ1-1; v_call: TRBV9; cdr3_length: 14; d_call: TRBD1; cdr3_aa: CASRGTGLDSEAFF
j_call: TRBJ2-1; v_call: TRBV9; cdr3_length: 17; d_call: TRBD2; cdr3_aa: CASSVARASGDYNEQFF
j_call: TRBJ1-5; v_call: TRBV2; cdr3_length: 12; d_call: NA; cdr3_aa: CASSESNQPQHF